These 24 T cell receptor beta chains were sequenced from one sample in a study of T-cell reconstitution after alpha-beta-depleted transplantation in children. This sample's TCRbeta library carried unique molecular identifier barcodes. MiXCR, applied by TCRdb to the PCR reads, yields one record per CDR3 protein. The sample yields some 110,000 distinct CDR3 sequences, about a tenth seen once. Sequencing used PBMCs, obtained before TCRalphabeta/CD19-depleted stem cell transplant. The receptors here all came from a boy between 2 and 10 years old with acute lymphoblastic leukemia, due to receive a stem cell transplant.

This clonotype showed up many times. The DNA for the CDR3 is TGTGCCACCAGCAGAAGCCCCGGGACAACGACTTTCTTT. Its protein is CATSRSPGTTTFF. The V gene is TRBV15, the J gene TRBJ1-1; maybe TRBD1 (6 bases). The V gene lost 2 bases and the J gene lost 12 bases, with 16 bases spanning the gap. In germline, CDR1 is LNHNV, CDR2 YYDKDF (reference sequence). The length of the CDR3 is 13 residues.

There are many counts of this clonotype. V and J are TRBV4-1 and TRBJ2-7; the D call may be TRBD1 or TRBD2 (5 bases each). Between the trimmed V and J ends, which lost 4 bases and 1 base, there was a span of 8 bases. The CDR3 consists of 13 residues. In germline, CDR1 is MGHRA, CDR2 YSYEKL. The CDR3 is CASSRGPSYEQYF. The CDR3 DNA reads as TGCGCCAGCAGCCGGGGACCTTCCTACGAGCAGTACTTC.

This clonotype was counted at least ten times. This rearrangement joins TRBV20-1 to TRBJ2-2; 8 bases line up with TRBD1. Germline CDR1 is DFQATT and CDR2 is SNEGSKA (reference sequence). The CDR3 spans 14 residues. Trimming took 6 bases from V and 1 from J; bases not matched to a gene: 4. CDR3 region: CSARTGKNTGELFF. The CDR3 nucleotides are TGCAGTGCCAGGACAGGGAAGAACACCGGGGAGCTGTTTTTT.

This clonotype was picked up many times. The rearrangement uses TRBV5-1 and TRBJ2-5, with 8 positions matching TRBD2. Trimming cost V 2 bases and J 2 bases; bases outside gene matches: 5. Germline V lookup: CDR1 SGHRS, CDR2 YFSETQ. The CDR3 is made up of 15 amino acids. In DNA form, the CDR3 reads TGCGCCAGCAGCTTACAAGCGGGAGATCAAGAGACCCAGTACTTC. This sequence encodes CASSLQAGDQETQYF.

V gene TRBV5-1 combines with J gene TRBJ2-5; no clear D gene. Germline lookup yields CDR1 SGHRS and CDR2 YFSETQ. With 0 bases removed from V and 0 bases from J, the gap between germline ends came to 6 bases. The CDR3 runs to 14 residues. This chain's CDR3 is CASSLGWYQETQYF. For the CDR3, the DNA is TGCGCCAGCAGCTTGGGCTGGTACCAAGAGACCCAGTACTTC.

The chain has TRBV27 and TRBJ2-7; 10 positions match TRBD1. With V trimmed by 6 bases and J by 12 bases, 17 bases remained unmatched. The CDR3 is 15 amino acids. Germline-derived CDR1 and CDR2 are MNHEY and SMNVEV (reference sequence). The CDR3 DNA reads as TGTGCCAGCAGCCCCAACCGGGGACAGGGGCGTCGTTGGTACTTC. Translation: CASSPNRGQGRRWYF.

This clonotype was counted many times. The genes are TRBV5-1 and TRBJ2-7; D gene uncertain. There are 14 residues in the CDR3. Trimming removed 0 bases at V and 0 bases at J, with 7 bases between. The germline gives CDR1 SGHRS, CDR2 YFSETQ. The CDR3 spells CASSLGSVSYEQYF. The CDR3 DNA is TGCGCCAGCAGCTTGGGGTCGGTCTCCTACGAGCAGTACTTC.

This clonotype was detected a few times. V and J are TRBV25-1 and TRBJ2-5; 8 bases are shared with TRBD2. The CDR3 length is 16 residues. V shed 3 bases, J shed 5 bases, and the junction held 11 bases outside the gene matches. Germline V CDR1 and CDR2: MGHDK, SYGVNS. CDR3 sequence: CASSDGSGVPRETQYF. CDR3 coding DNA: TGTGCCAGCAGTGATGGTAGCGGGGTGCCTAGGGAGACCCAGTACTTC.

The chain links TRBV28 to TRBJ2-2; the D call may be TRBD1 or TRBD2 (5 bases each). The ends were cut back, 2 bases at V and 6 bases at J, with 22 bases in the middle. Germline CDR1 and CDR2: MDHEN and SYDVKM. This CDR3 is built from 18 residues. In DNA, the CDR3 is TGTGCCAGCAGTTTAAAGGGGTCAACGATTCGGACTTCCGGGGAGCTGTTTTTT. Translated, it gives CASSLKGSTIRTSGELFF.

The chain has TRBV2 and TRBJ1-5; D is unresolved. Germline assignment: CDR1 SNHLY and CDR2 FYNNEI. Trimming took off 2 bases at V and 7 bases at J, with 9 bases between the two ends. CDR3 length equals 13 residues. The CDR3, as DNA: TGTGCCAGCAGTGAATCGGGTAAACAGCCCCAGCATTTT. As protein: CASSESGKQPQHF.

This chain uses TRBV25-1 with TRBJ2-7; maybe TRBD1 (6 bases). Germline CDR1 reads MGHDK; CDR2 reads SYGVNS. The CDR3 sequence is 12 residues long. Trimming left V 7 bases short and J 2 bases short, with 9 bases between. DNA for the CDR3: TGTGCCAGCAACGGACAGACCTACGAGCAGTACTTC. It yields the protein CASNGQTYEQYF.

This clonotype came up many times. The V and J genes are TRBV5-6 and TRBJ2-3; D possibly corresponds to TRBD2 (5 bases). The V end lost 1 base, the J end lost 6 bases, and 12 bases lay between the germline ends. This CDR3 is built from 14 residues. CDR1 and CDR2 from the germline V gene are SGHDT and YYEEEE. Written as DNA, the CDR3 is TGTGCCAGCAGCTTGTTAGCGACTTCGGATACGCAGTATTTT. Its protein product is CASSLLATSDTQYF.

This clonotype has just a few counts. The chain recombines TRBV29-1 with TRBJ1-5; D not resolved. From germline, CDR1 is SQVTM and CDR2 ANQGSEA. CDR3 size: 9 residues. V shed 3 bases and J shed 6 bases, with 0 bases lying between them. Written as DNA, the CDR3 is TGCAGCGTTGATCAGCCCCAGCATTTT. This encodes CSVDQPQHF.

This clonotype was counted at least ten times. The V call is TRBV5-1, the J call TRBJ2-1; 11 bases are shared with TRBD2. The CDR3 runs 15 residues. Germline V CDR1 and CDR2: SGHRS, YFSETQ. Losses at the gene ends were 3 bases for V and 5 bases for J; bases not matched to a gene: 4. The CDR3 bases are TGCGCCAGCAGCTATCTAGCGGGAGGTCACAATGAGCAGTTCTTC. Its protein is CASSYLAGGHNEQFF. Looking up the rest from reference TRBV5-1 and TRBJ2-1 gives the full variable domain: KAGVTQTPRYLIKTRGQQVTLSCSPISGHRSVSWYQQTPGQGLQFLFEYFSETQRNKGNFPGRFSGRQFSNSRSEMNVSTLELGDSALYLCASSYLAGGHNEQFFGPGTRLTVL.

This clonotype was counted only a few times. The chain employs TRBV5-1 and TRBJ1-5; a possible D gene is TRBD1 (5 bases). Germline V gene sequence: CDR1 SGHRS, CDR2 YFSETQ. The V end was cut by 0 bases, the J end by 1 base, with 8 bases between. The CDR3 extends over 15 amino acids. The CDR3 nucleotides are TGCGCCAGCAGCTTGGTGTCAGGGAGCAATCAGCCCCAGCATTTT. This codes for CASSLVSGSNQPQHF.

This chain joins TRBV5-1 and TRBJ1-2; weak D call: TRBD1 (6 bases). Between the trimmed V and J ends, which lost 4 bases and 6 bases, there was a span of 10 bases. The CDR3 is 12 residues long. Per the germline V gene, CDR1 is SGHRS and CDR2 is YFSETQ. The CDR3 region is CASSINRDGYTF. The CDR3 nucleotides read TGCGCCAGCAGCATCAACAGGGATGGCTACACCTTC.

This chain connects TRBV27 to TRBJ2-3, with D uncertain. Trimming took off 2 bases at V and 6 bases at J, with 12 bases between the two ends. CDR3 length: 14 amino acids. Germline CDR1 reads MNHEY; CDR2 reads SMNVEV (reference sequence). CDR3 loop: CASSLRAVADTQYF. CDR3 DNA sequence: TGTGCCAGCAGTTTACGGGCGGTGGCGGATACGCAGTATTTT.

This clonotype has at least ten counts. The CDR3 sequence is CASSPRPSGSRYNEQFF. For the CDR3, the DNA is TGTGCCAGCAGCCCGCGCCCTAGCGGGAGTCGGTACAATGAGCAGTTCTTC. This sequence joins TRBV9 and TRBJ2-1; 10 nucleotides agree with TRBD2. This CDR3 is 17 amino acids long. Germline lookup yields CDR1 SGDLS and CDR2 YYNGEE. Trimming at V came to 4 bases and at J to 4 bases, leaving 11 bases not matched to a gene.

This clonotype turned up a few times. The chain has TRBV5-4 and TRBJ2-5; TRBD2 matches at 8 bases. Germline V gene lookup returns CDR1 SGHNT and CDR2 YYREEE (reference sequence). V was clipped by 0 bases and J by 5 bases; unmatched bases: 12. This CDR3 comprises 17 residues. In DNA form, the CDR3 reads TGTGCCAGCAGCTTGGTTGTGCGGGAGGATGTTGTGGAGACCCAGTACTTC. It translates to CASSLVVREDVVETQYF.

This clonotype was detected ten times or more. The chain recombines TRBV6-1 with TRBJ1-6; 7 bases line up with TRBD1. With 6 bases clipped from V and 3 bases from J, the junction kept 5 bases outside the gene matches. Germline CDR1 MNHNS, CDR2 SASEGT. The CDR3 consists of 15 residues. The CDR3 loop is CASRNQGDYNSPLHF. The DNA of the CDR3 is TGTGCCAGCAGGAACCAGGGGGACTATAATTCACCCCTCCACTTT.

There are many counts of this clonotype. J is TRBJ2-5 and V is TRBV20-1; D unresolved. Germline CDR1 DFQATT, CDR2 SNEGSKA (reference sequence). The CDR3 length is 13 residues. The V end was cut by 4 bases, the J end by 1 base, with 10 bases between. CDR3 loop: CSAIDLSQETQYF. The CDR3 DNA is TGCAGTGCTATCGATTTGTCCCAAGAGACCCAGTACTTC.

A few counts support this clonotype. The V gene is TRBV20-1, the J gene TRBJ1-1; D is possibly TRBD1 (6 bases). The CDR3 is 16 residues long. In germline, CDR1 is DFQATT, CDR2 SNEGSKA (reference sequence). The V and J ends lost 4 bases and 0 bases respectively, with 18 bases between them. The DNA for the CDR3 is TGCAGTGCTACAAAAAGGAGTACAGGGCTGAACACTGAAGCTTTCTTT. Amino acids: CSATKRSTGLNTEAFF.

This clonotype was seen repeatedly, ten times or more. The chain recombines TRBV5-1 with TRBJ2-2; no reliable D call. Germline V gene data show CDR1 as SGHRS and CDR2 as YFSETQ. This CDR3 is built from 14 residues. Trimming shortened V by 3 bases and J by 6 bases, and 12 bases separated the two germline ends. The DNA for the CDR3 is TGCGCCAGCAGCTCCGACACAGTCCCCGGGGAGCTGTTTTTT. Its translation: CASSSDTVPGELFF.

The chain recombines TRBV29-1 with TRBJ2-1, with 9 bases lining up with TRBD1. Unmatched junction bases numbered 11, after V lost 7 bases and J lost 10 bases. CDR1 is SQVTM, CDR2 ANQGSEA, per germline. CDR3 length equals 13 residues. CDR3 loop: CSAEGQGHLEQFF. The DNA for the CDR3 is TGCAGCGCCGAGGGACAGGGCCACCTCGAGCAGTTCTTC.